These T cell receptor beta chains were read from a single sample in a study of identifying expanded T cells in peripheral blood. Sequenced by immunoSEQ multiplex PCR; TCRdb stores in-frame clones only, minus some. The sample shows 80,000 or so clones, approximately 85% of them seen only once. The source material was blood. Receptors were obtained from a person between 18 and 75 years old in good health. Each CDR3 is given without its conserved first and last residue.

TRBV2 | ASSRDRKFATNEKLF
TRBV5-6 | ASSLRLGTRGNEQF
TRBV13 | ASSLGMGYEQY
TRBV5-1 | ASSPRDRETGELF
TRBV5-1 | ASSLGASGVRDNEQF
TRBV7-9 | ASSGRGWRDGYT
TRBV28 | ASSFLYTRNEKLF
TRBV28 | ASSLQGRGPEAF
TRBV29-1 | SVVGRLIDTQY
TRBV30 | AWNSVYGYT
TRBV7-2 | ASSLAGGLAGREQY
TRBV10-3 | AISELRQGANTGELF
TRBV10-3 | AISQSSYEQY
TRBV30 | AWSLSPAYEQY
TRBV18 | ASSPRDTGELF
TRBV6-1 | ATTQAKSIQQY
TRBV29-1 | SVETGDFDYGYT
TRBV7-3 | ASSSRGENTEAF
TRBV6-1 | ASSESRVTGNTIY
TRBV27 | ASSTRGGGSYNEQF
TRBV6-5 | ASSPRGGTGEQY
TRBV7-8 | ASSRGNRLGDDYGYT
TRBV6-6 | ASSSGGPGANVLT
TRBV15 | ATSRAGGQETQY
TRBV7-2 | ASSLESGWTGANVLT
TRBV29-1 | SVGEKGPLNTEAF
TRBV7-8 | ASSLMASGRVEF
TRBV30 | AWSVSGAGSEAF
TRBV7-6 | ASSFGTHNEQF
TRBV10-3 | AISEDSNQPQH
TRBV2 | ASSDRVFSPLH
TRBV28 | ASSRTGAGLAGGTYEQY
TRBV5-6 | ASHFADRGNTGELF
TRBV27 | ASSFWGDSNQPQH
TRBV7-9 | ASSLGFSYEQY
TRBV11-3 | ASSLDHGDTQY
TRBV5-1 | ASSLLTQGANTGELF
TRBV4-1 | ASSQNPTGYNEQF
TRBV28 | ASSPGLGYEQY